A selection of T cell receptor beta chains follows, all from one sample in a study of metastatic and nonmetastatic thyroid tumors. TCRdb reanalyzed the PCR reads via MiXCR. The sample yields some 37,000 clones, about half seen once. The source material was tumor tissue. These receptor sequences come from a male donor with papillary thyroid cancer or a benign thyroid nodule (not recorded which). Some clones in this sample may be carry-over from other donors' samples. The CDR3 runs from the conserved cysteine through the conserved F or W. A D gene is named only where the DNA matches it firmly. Rows may omit the clone size; those that give it use once, few, many or a size class.

size,V,J,D,CDR3,DNA
-,TRBV3-1,TRBJ2-5,TRBD2,CASSHSPGRLAGGPPYQETQYF,TGTGCCAGCAGCCACTCCCCAGGTAGACTAGCGGGAGGCCCCCCGTACCAAGAGACCCAGTACTTC
many,TRBV14,TRBJ2-6,-,CASSRRGANVLTF,TGTGCCAGCAGCCGGAGGGGGGCCAACGTCCTGACTTTC
-,TRBV5-1,TRBJ2-7,TRBD2,CASSAAGSFYEQYF,TGCGCCAGCAGCGCAGCGGGGAGCTTCTACGAGCAGTACTTC
few,TRBV4-1,TRBJ1-5,-,CASSQDTRQPQHF,TGCGCCAGCAGCCAAGATACCCGACAGCCCCAGCATTTT
-,TRBV11-2,TRBJ2-3,TRBD1,CASSSTRTGLTDTQYF,TGTGCCAGCAGCTCGACACGGACAGGGCTCACAGATACGCAGTATTTT
few,TRBV20-1,TRBJ2-7,TRBD2,CSASPSGVSSYEQYF,TGCAGTGCTAGTCCTAGCGGCGTAAGCTCCTACGAGCAGTACTTC
once,TRBV3-1,TRBJ1-1,-,CASARQQNTEAFF,TGTGCCAGCGCTCGGCAGCAGAACACTGAAGCTTTCTTT
-,TRBV11-2,TRBJ1-2,-,CASSFSQGSGYTF,TGTGCCAGCAGCTTTTCCCAGGGGTCGGGCTACACCTTC
-,TRBV6-1,TRBJ1-5,-,CASSLGYSNQPQHF,TGTGCCAGCAGTTTGGGATATAGCAATCAGCCCCAGCATTTT
few,TRBV12-3/TRBV12-4,TRBJ2-3,-,CASSLGTPASTDTQYF,TGTGCCAGCAGTTTAGGGACTCCGGCTAGCACAGATACGCAGTATTTT
-,TRBV24-1,TRBJ1-2,-,CATSDRAAGYTF,TGTGCCACCAGTGACAGGGCGGCTGGCTACACCTTC
few,TRBV29-1,TRBJ1-2,-,CSVETGGYTF,TGCAGCGTTGAGACAGGAGGCTACACCTTC
few,TRBV11-3,TRBJ2-7,-,CASSPPGLGSYEQYF,TGTGCCAGCAGCCCTCCCGGCTTAGGATCCTACGAGCAGTACTTC
few,TRBV6-4,TRBJ1-4,TRBD1,CASNPDRGSDEKLFF,TGTGCCAGCAACCCCGACAGGGGGTCAGATGAAAAACTGTTTTTT
once,TRBV4-3,TRBJ2-4,TRBD2,CASSHRLAGLKNIQYF,TGCGCCAGCAGCCACCGACTAGCGGGACTCAAAAACATTCAGTACTTC
few,TRBV6-5,TRBJ1-1,-,CASSYLRDTEAFF,TGTGCCAGCAGTTATTTGAGGGACACTGAAGCTTTCTTT
-,TRBV11-1,TRBJ2-2,TRBD2,CASSPFESSGPNTGEPFF,TGTGCCAGCAGCCCCTTTGAGTCTAGCGGTCCTAACACCGGGGAGCCGTTTTTT
-,TRBV7-9,TRBJ1-1,-,CASSFGDWSTEAFF,TGTGCCAGCAGCTTCGGGGACTGGAGCACTGAAGCTTTCTTT
-,TRBV28,TRBJ1-3,-,CASLAQGRGTIYF,TGTGCCAGCCTTGCTCAGGGGAGAGGCACCATATATTTT
-,TRBV12-3/TRBV12-4,TRBJ2-2,TRBD2,CASSFRSSGGLAGELFF,TGTGCCAGCAGTTTTAGGTCCAGCGGGGGATTAGCCGGGGAGCTGTTTTTT
-,TRBV6-4,TRBJ2-7,TRBD2,CASSSLAGEAYEQYF,TGTGCCAGCAGTTCACTAGCGGGAGAGGCCTACGAGCAGTACTTC
-,TRBV5-1,TRBJ2-3,-,CAKDFSSTDTQYF,TGCGCCAAGGACTTCTCTAGCACAGATACGCAGTATTTT
-,TRBV30,TRBJ1-2,-,CAWSVQAGYGYTF,TGTGCCTGGAGTGTACAGGCCGGCTATGGCTACACCTTC
-,TRBV7-3,TRBJ2-1,-,CASSLIGGDTRSYNEQFF,TGTGCCAGCAGCTTAATAGGAGGGGATACCCGCTCCTACAATGAGCAGTTCTTC
-,TRBV11-2,TRBJ1-2,-,CASSLGAEGGYGYTF,TGTGCCAGCAGCTTAGGCGCAGAGGGGGGCTATGGCTACACCTTC
-,TRBV5-1,TRBJ1-2,-,CASSLAREGYTF,TGCGCCAGCAGCTTGGCCCGGGAGGGCTACACCTTC
few,TRBV12-3/TRBV12-4,TRBJ1-1,TRBD1,CASTQTGGAFF,TGTGCCAGCACCCAAACAGGGGGAGCTTTCTTT